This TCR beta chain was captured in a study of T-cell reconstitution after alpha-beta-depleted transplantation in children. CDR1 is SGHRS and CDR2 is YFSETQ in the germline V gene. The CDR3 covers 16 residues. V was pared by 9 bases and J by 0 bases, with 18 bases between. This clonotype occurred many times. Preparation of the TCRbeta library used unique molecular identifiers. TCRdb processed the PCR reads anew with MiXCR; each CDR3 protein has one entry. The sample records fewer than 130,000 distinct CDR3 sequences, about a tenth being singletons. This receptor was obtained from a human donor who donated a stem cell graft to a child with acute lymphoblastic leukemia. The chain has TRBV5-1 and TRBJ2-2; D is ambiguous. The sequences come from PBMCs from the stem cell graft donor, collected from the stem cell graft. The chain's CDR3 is CATQLGLTANTGELFF. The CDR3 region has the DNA TGCGCCACCCAGCTTGGTCTGACGGCGAACACCGGGGAGCTGTTTTTT.